Presented here are 26 T cell receptor beta chains from one specimen sequenced in a study of human T cells and chemical hapten exposure. One entry per CDR3 protein results from TCRdb running MiXCR on the RACE reads. The table includes 100,000 or so distinct CDR3 sequences, more than 9.5% detected once. Time point given: patch test 1, 2 weeks after DPC sensitization. Stated treatment: therapeutic diphenylcyclopropenone sensitization with weekly scalp DPC. This sample comprised whole blood, obtained in connection with sensitization to the hapten diphenylcyclopropenone (DPC). Receptors were obtained from a woman between 40 and 55 years old with alopecia areata. Some clones in this sample may be carry-over from other donors' samples.

The V call is TRBV20-1, the J call TRBJ1-2, with TRBD1 matching 8 bases. The CDR3 is 11 amino acids. V gave up 8 bases and J gave up 3 bases; unmatched junction bases: 2. The V gene's germline CDR1 is DFQATT and CDR2 SNEGSKA (reference sequence). The CDR3 spells CSSGQDYGYTF. The CDR3 bases are TGCAGTTCGGGACAGGACTATGGCTACACCTTC.

This clonotype came up many times. This chain uses TRBV9 with TRBJ2-3, with unresolved D. CDR3 size: 16 residues. Germline CDR1 SGDLS, CDR2 YYNGEE. Trimming removed 0 bases from V and 5 bases from J, with 16 bases in between. CDR3 bases: TGTGCCAGCAGCGTAGCAGCGACACATCCCCAAGATACGCAGTATTTT. Protein product: CASSVAATHPQDTQYF.

This clonotype was recorded a few times. V gene TRBV6-2 or TRBV6-3 combines with J gene TRBJ2-1, with a tentative D call TRBD1 (6 bases). V lost 7 bases, J lost 7 bases, and 14 bases lay in between. Germline-derived CDR1 and CDR2 are MNHEY and SVGEGT. This CDR3 is 13 amino acids long. CDR3 sequence (DNA): TGTGCCAGCACACCGGGACACCTTAATGAGCAGTTCTTC. Translation gives CASTPGHLNEQFF.

This clonotype showed up many times. The chain links TRBV7-8 to TRBJ1-2; D unclear. Germline V gives CDR1 SGHVS, CDR2 FQNEAQ. The CDR3 length is 14 residues. With 3 bases removed from V and 3 bases from J, the gap between germline ends came to 11 bases. CDR3 loop: CASSFTHVDYGYTF. CDR3 DNA: TGTGCCAGCAGCTTCACCCACGTGGACTATGGCTACACCTTC.

The sample holds a few counts of this clonotype. The chain combines TRBV27 with TRBJ1-5; no clear D gene. Trimming stripped 6 bases from V and 6 bases from J, with 9 bases between. This CDR3 is built from 12 residues. Germline V lookup: CDR1 MNHEY, CDR2 SMNVEV (reference sequence). The CDR3 bases are TGTGCCAGCAGAATAGGTACTCAGCCCCAGCATTTT. This translates into CASRIGTQPQHF.

This clonotype was seen ten or more times. V and J are TRBV20-1 and TRBJ1-1, with D possibly matching TRBD1 (6 bases). This CDR3 comprises 12 residues. Between the trimmed V and J ends, which lost 2 bases and 5 bases, there was a span of 9 bases. Looked up from germline, CDR1 is DFQATT and CDR2 is SNEGSKA (reference sequence). Written as DNA, the CDR3 is TGCAGTGCTAGATCCAGGGGTACTGAAGCTTTCTTT. The encoded protein is CSARSRGTEAFF.

The chain carries TRBV27 and TRBJ2-7; D possibly corresponds to TRBD2 (6 bases). CDR3 length equals 16 residues. Germline V gives CDR1 MNHEY, CDR2 SMNVEV (reference sequence). V lost 2 bases, J lost 0 bases, and 14 bases lay in between. DNA for the CDR3: TGTGCCAGCAGTTTAGGAGGGGCAGGGTCCTCCTACGAGCAGTACTTC. Residues: CASSLGGAGSSYEQYF.

This clonotype came up many times. The gene calls are TRBV3-1 and TRBJ2-7; the match to TRBD2 covers 9 bases. The trim removed 0 bases at V and 7 bases at J, leaving 10 bases unmatched. The CDR3 sequence is 16 residues long. Per the germline V gene, CDR1 is LGHDT and CDR2 is YNNKEL (reference sequence). The CDR3, as DNA: TGTGCCAGCAGCCAAGATCTGGTAGCGGGAGCGAGGGAGCAGTACTTC. Protein: CASSQDLVAGAREQYF.

In this sample, this clonotype turned up a few times. V gene TRBV6-2 or TRBV6-3 combines with J gene TRBJ2-2; 8 bases agree with TRBD1. Germline V gene lookup returns CDR1 MNHEY and CDR2 SVGEGT. Trimming took 4 bases from V and 4 from J; bases not matched to a gene: 17. CDR3 length equals 19 residues. The CDR3 coding sequence is TGTGCCAGCAGTTCTCTAAGGAGGGCAGGGGGCAAGAGCACCGGGGAGCTGTTTTTT. It encodes CASSSLRRAGGKSTGELFF.

This clonotype was counted ten times or more. The V call is TRBV20-1, the J call TRBJ2-7; 9 bases line up with TRBD1. The length of the CDR3 is 15 residues. Germline CDR1 reads DFQATT; CDR2 reads SNEGSKA (reference sequence). V gave up 5 bases and J gave up 3 bases; unmatched junction bases: 11. The CDR3 loop reads CSAYQSGTGFYEQYF. In DNA, the CDR3 is TGCAGTGCTTACCAATCCGGGACAGGGTTCTACGAGCAGTACTTC.

This clonotype has a count of ten or more. This chain joins TRBV5-1 and TRBJ2-3; D not certain. Trimming pared 0 bases from V and 0 bases from J, leaving 5 bases between. Germline CDR1 SGHRS, CDR2 YFSETQ. This CDR3 contains 14 residues. CDR3 in amino acids: CASSLVDSTDTQYF. The CDR3 DNA is TGCGCCAGCAGCTTGGTGGATAGCACAGATACGCAGTATTTT.

The gene calls are TRBV7-2 and TRBJ2-7; 11 positions match TRBD1. Unmatched junction bases numbered 11, after V lost 3 bases and J lost 4 bases. Germline CDR1 and CDR2: SGHTA and FQGNSA. This CDR3 spans 17 amino acids. Written as DNA, the CDR3 is TGTGCCAGCAGCTTCCTAGGACAGGGGGCAATGAAATACGAGCAGTACTTC. Translated, it gives CASSFLGQGAMKYEQYF.

In this sample, this clonotype turned up a few times. The chain employs TRBV20-1 and TRBJ1-1; 8 bases match TRBD1. This CDR3 spans 13 amino acids. Germline lookup yields CDR1 DFQATT and CDR2 SNEGSKA (reference sequence). V lost 4 bases, J lost 0 bases, and 1 base stayed unmatched. CDR3 coding DNA: TGCAGTGCTAAGGACAGGGTGAACACTGAAGCTTTCTTT. This sequence encodes CSAKDRVNTEAFF.

The chain couples TRBV7-2 to TRBJ1-1; D might be TRBD1 (6 bases). The V and J ends lost 7 bases and 7 bases respectively, with 16 bases between them. CDR3 length: 13 amino acids. Germline-derived CDR1 and CDR2 are SGHTA and FQGNSA. The CDR3 loop is CASKRIPGVEAFF. The CDR3 bases are TGTGCCAGCAAACGCATCCCAGGGGTTGAAGCTTTCTTT.

This clonotype was observed many times. The gene calls are TRBV3-1 and TRBJ1-1, with D perhaps TRBD1 (6 bases). The CDR3 sequence is 12 residues long. V lost 1 base and J 11 bases, leaving 11 bases between the germline ends. In germline, CDR1 is LGHDT, CDR2 YNNKEL (reference sequence). The CDR3 region has the DNA TGTGCCAGCAGCCAAGGGGGGCCAGCGGCTTTCTTT. Protein: CASSQGGPAAFF.

This clonotype was recorded many times. The V and J genes are TRBV29-1 and TRBJ1-1; maybe TRBD1 (6 bases). The germline V gene encodes CDR1 SQVTM and CDR2 ANQGSEA. CDR3 length: 13 residues. The V and J ends lost 2 bases and 6 bases respectively, with 13 bases between them. The CDR3 loop is CSVERGIYAEAFF. The CDR3 region has the DNA TGCAGCGTTGAAAGGGGGATCTACGCTGAAGCTTTCTTT.

This clonotype was detected a few times. V is TRBV29-1 and J is TRBJ2-1; D remains ambiguous. The CDR3 is made up of 12 amino acids. The V gene lost 4 bases and the J gene lost 6 bases, with 10 bases spanning the gap. Germline assignment: CDR1 SQVTM and CDR2 ANQGSEA. CDR3 DNA: TGCAGCGTTGGGGCAACCAGCAATGAGCAGTTCTTC. This encodes CSVGATSNEQFF.

Here the CDR3 reads CASSPRGGGNTEAFF. In DNA, the CDR3 is TGTGCCAGCAGCCCCCGAGGGGGCGGGAACACTGAAGCTTTCTTT. The V call is TRBV13, the J call TRBJ1-1; 7 nucleotides agree with TRBD1. J lost 1 base, V lost 5 bases, and 7 bases had no gene match. This CDR3 contains 15 residues. CDR1 is PRHDT, CDR2 FYEKMQ, per germline (reference sequence).

This clonotype has more than one count but fewer than ten. The gene calls are TRBV7-8 and TRBJ2-7, with 8 positions matching TRBD1. V was clipped by 3 bases and J by 12 bases; unmatched bases: 19. The CDR3 consists of 16 residues. CDR1 SGHVS and CDR2 FQNEAQ come from the germline V gene. The CDR3 is CASSLAAPGQESWRYF. The CDR3 coding sequence is TGTGCCAGCAGCTTGGCAGCCCCGGGACAGGAGTCTTGGAGGTACTTC.

This clonotype was seen many times. The chain combines TRBV29-1 with TRBJ2-2, with no clear D. There are 14 residues in the CDR3. Germline assignment: CDR1 SQVTM and CDR2 ANQGSEA. V lost 1 base and J 5 bases, leaving 11 bases between the germline ends. In DNA form, the CDR3 reads TGCAGCGTTGAAGGGACCAGCAAGACCGGGGAGCTGTTTTTT. It codes for CSVEGTSKTGELFF.

This clonotype has a handful of counts. The rearrangement links TRBV7-2 to TRBJ1-1, with 7 bases identical to TRBD1. Germline V CDR1 and CDR2: SGHTA, FQGNSA. The V gene end was trimmed by 4 bases and the J gene end by 2 bases; junction bases not matched to a gene: 7. The CDR3 loop spans 15 amino acids. CDR3 DNA: TGTGCCAGCAGCTCCAGGACAGGACTTAACACTGAAGCTTTCTTT. Its protein is CASSSRTGLNTEAFF.

This clonotype was counted many times. This CDR3 reads CASSPRGGTYEQYF. In DNA, the CDR3 is TGTGCCAGCAGCCCACGCGGGGGGACCTACGAGCAGTACTTC. The chain uses TRBV7-2 and TRBJ2-7; 8 bases fit TRBD2. CDR1 and CDR2 (germline): SGHTA, FQGNSA. V shed 5 bases, J shed 2 bases, and the junction held 5 bases outside the gene matches. This CDR3 is 14 amino acids long.

This chain joins TRBV19 and TRBJ2-2, with D tentatively TRBD1 or TRBD2 (5 bases each). CDR1 and CDR2 (germline): LNHDA, SQIVND (reference sequence). This CDR3 spans 14 amino acids. V shed 2 bases and J shed 3 bases, with 7 bases lying between them. DNA of the CDR3: TGTGCCAGTAGTATACGGGACCACACCGGGGAGCTGTTTTTT. Amino acid sequence: CASSIRDHTGELFF.

The chain employs TRBV20-1 and TRBJ2-7; 9 positions agree with TRBD2. The J segment lost 6 bases and the V segment lost 0 bases, leaving 9 bases of the junction unmatched. CDR3 length equals 15 residues. Germline CDR1 reads DFQATT; CDR2 reads SNEGSKA (reference sequence). The CDR3 bases are TGCAGTGCTAGAGAAGCGGGGGGCAGGTTGGGCGAGCAGTACTTC. Translation: CSAREAGGRLGEQYF.

The rearrangement uses TRBV7-2 and TRBJ2-5; 11 bases agree with TRBD2. The germline V gene has CDR1 SGHTA and CDR2 FQGNSA. The CDR3 covers 15 residues. V was clipped by 5 bases and J by 1 base; unmatched bases: 3. This chain's CDR3 is CASSQTSGGQETQYF. As DNA, the CDR3 is TGTGCCAGCAGCCAAACTAGCGGGGGCCAAGAGACCCAGTACTTC.

CDR3 in amino acids: CASSTRAGQETQYF. The CDR3, as DNA: TGTGCCAGCAGTACGAGGGCAGGCCAAGAGACCCAGTACTTC. This chain connects TRBV28 to TRBJ2-5, with D tentatively TRBD2 (5 bases). Trimming cost V 5 bases and J 1 base, with 11 bases left between them. The germline gives CDR1 MDHEN, CDR2 SYDVKM. The CDR3 is 14 amino acids.